This T cell receptor beta chain was identified during a study of blood T cell repertoires in COVID-19. Whole-study context: The United States, Italy and Spain supplied acute and convalescent COVID-19 samples. PBMCs, B-cell-depleted T cells, or T cells were the source of the cDNA or gDNA that made up the material.

V was pared by 1 base and J by 2 bases, with 6 bases of the junction left unmatched. The CDR3 covers 15 residues. Germline V lookup: CDR1 SGHRS, CDR2 YFSETQ. In the original processing: For nucleated cells, counts were estimated from reference gene primer amplification. The data were produced by immunoSEQ multiplex PCR, yet TCRdb's version contains in-frame clones alone and is incomplete. The V and J calls and clone size come from that table; D and trimming were worked out from the DNA. The sample contains roughly 190,000 clones, about 88% of which appear only once. Sequenced input: peripheral blood. The chain has TRBV5-1 and TRBJ2-7; 7 bases map to TRBD2. The receptor's source is a man aged 25 to 45 with acute or convalescent COVID-19. CDR3 DNA: TGCGCCAGCAGCTTGACAGCGGGAACCCCCTACGAGCAGTACTTC. This translates into CASSLTAGTPYEQYF.